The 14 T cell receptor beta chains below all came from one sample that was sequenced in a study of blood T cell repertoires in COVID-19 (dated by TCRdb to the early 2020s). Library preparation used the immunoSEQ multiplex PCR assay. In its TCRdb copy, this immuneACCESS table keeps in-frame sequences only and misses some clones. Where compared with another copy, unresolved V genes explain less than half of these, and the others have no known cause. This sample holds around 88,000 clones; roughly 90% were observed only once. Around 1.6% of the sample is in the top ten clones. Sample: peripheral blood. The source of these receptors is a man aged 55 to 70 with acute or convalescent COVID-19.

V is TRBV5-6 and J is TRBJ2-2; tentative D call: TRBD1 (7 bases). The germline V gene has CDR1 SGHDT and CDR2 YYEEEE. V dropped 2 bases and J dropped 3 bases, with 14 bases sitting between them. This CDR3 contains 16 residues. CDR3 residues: CASSLLSGGYTGELFF. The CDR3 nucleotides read TGTGCCAGCAGCTTATTATCAGGGGGGTACACCGGGGAGCTGTTTTTT. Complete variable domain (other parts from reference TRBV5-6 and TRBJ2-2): DAGVTQSPTHLIKTRGQQVTLRCSPKSGHDTVSWYQQALGQGPQFIFQYYEEEERQRGNFPDRFSGHQFPNYSSELNVNALLLGDSALYLCASSLLSGGYTGELFFGEGSRLTVL.

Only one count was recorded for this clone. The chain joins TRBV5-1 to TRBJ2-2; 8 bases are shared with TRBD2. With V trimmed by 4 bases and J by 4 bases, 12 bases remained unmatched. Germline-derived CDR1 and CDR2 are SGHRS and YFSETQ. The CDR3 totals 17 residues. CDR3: CASSPRLAGGATGELFF. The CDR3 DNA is TGCGCCAGCAGCCCCCGCTTGGCGGGAGGAGCCACCGGGGAGCTGTTTTTT. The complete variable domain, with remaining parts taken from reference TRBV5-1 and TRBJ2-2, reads KAGVTQTPRYLIKTRGQQVTLSCSPISGHRSVSWYQQTPGQGLQFLFEYFSETQRNKGNFPGRFSGRQFSNSRSEMNVSTLELGDSALYLCASSPRLAGGATGELFFGEGSRLTVL.

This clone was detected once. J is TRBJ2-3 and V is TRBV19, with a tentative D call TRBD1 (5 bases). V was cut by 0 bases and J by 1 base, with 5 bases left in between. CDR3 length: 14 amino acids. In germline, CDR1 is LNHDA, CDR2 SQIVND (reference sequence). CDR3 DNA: TGTGCCAGTAGTATAGACAGGGGCACAGATACGCAGTATTTT. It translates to CASSIDRGTDTQYF.

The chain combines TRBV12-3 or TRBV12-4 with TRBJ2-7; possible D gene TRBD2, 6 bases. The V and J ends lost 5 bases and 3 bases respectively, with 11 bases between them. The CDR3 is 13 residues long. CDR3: CASSRGANYEQYF. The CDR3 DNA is TGTGCCAGCAGTCGCGGGGCTAACTACGAGCAGTACTTC.

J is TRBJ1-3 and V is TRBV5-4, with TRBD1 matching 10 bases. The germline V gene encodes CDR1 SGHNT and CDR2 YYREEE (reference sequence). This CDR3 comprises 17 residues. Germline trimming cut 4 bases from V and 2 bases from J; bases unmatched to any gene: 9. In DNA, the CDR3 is TGTGCCAGCAGCCGCTCCGGGACAGGGGAGCCTGGAAACACCATATATTTT. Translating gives CASSRSGTGEPGNTIYF.

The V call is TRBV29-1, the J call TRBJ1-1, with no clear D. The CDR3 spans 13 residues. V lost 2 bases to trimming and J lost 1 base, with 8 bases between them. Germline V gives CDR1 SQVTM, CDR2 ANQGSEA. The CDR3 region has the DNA TGCAGCGTTGAACACCCGGGGAACACTGAAGCTTTCTTT. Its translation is CSVEHPGNTEAFF.

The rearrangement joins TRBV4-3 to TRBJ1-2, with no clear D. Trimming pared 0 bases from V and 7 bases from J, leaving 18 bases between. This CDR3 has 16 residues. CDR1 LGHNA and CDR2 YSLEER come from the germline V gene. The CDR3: CASSQEIGRFDRGYTF. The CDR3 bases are TGCGCCAGCAGCCAAGAAATAGGCAGGTTCGACCGTGGCTACACCTTC.

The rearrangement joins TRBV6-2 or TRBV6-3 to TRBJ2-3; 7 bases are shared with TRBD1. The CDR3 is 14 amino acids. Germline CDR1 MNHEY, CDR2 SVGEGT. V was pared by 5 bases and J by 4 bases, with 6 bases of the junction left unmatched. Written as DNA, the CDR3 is TGTGCCAGCAGTGATCTACAGGGGTCAGATACGCAGTATTTT. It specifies CASSDLQGSDTQYF.

The CDR3 coding sequence is TGTGCCAGCAGCACCAGACAGGGTGGCACTGAAGCTTTCTTT. This sequence encodes CASSTRQGGTEAFF. The chain combines TRBV7-2 with TRBJ1-1; the match to TRBD1 covers 7 bases. Per the germline V gene, CDR1 is SGHTA and CDR2 is FQGNSA. CDR3 size: 14 residues. Germline trimming cut 5 bases from V and 4 bases from J; bases unmatched to any gene: 7.

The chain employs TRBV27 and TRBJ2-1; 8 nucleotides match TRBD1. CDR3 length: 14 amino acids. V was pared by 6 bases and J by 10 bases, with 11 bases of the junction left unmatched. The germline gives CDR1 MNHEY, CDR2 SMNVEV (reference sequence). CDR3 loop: CASRPGVAGGEQFF. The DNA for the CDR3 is TGTGCCAGCAGACCCGGGGTGGCAGGGGGCGAGCAGTTCTTC.

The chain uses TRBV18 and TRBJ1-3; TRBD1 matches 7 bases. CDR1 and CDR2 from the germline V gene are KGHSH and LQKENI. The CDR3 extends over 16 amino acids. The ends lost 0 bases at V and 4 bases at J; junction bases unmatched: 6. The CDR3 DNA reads TGTGCCAGCTCACCACCGCGACAGGGTTACGGAAACACCATATATTTT. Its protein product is CASSPPRQGYGNTIYF.

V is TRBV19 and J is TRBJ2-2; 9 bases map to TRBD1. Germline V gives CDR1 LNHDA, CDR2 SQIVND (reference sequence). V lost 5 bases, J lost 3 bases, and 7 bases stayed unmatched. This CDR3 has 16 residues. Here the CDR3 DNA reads TGTGCCAGTAGTCCGGGACAGGGATGGCACACCGGGGAGCTGTTTTTT. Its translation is CASSPGQGWHTGELFF. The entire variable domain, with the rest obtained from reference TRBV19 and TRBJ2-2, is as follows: DGGITQSPKYLFRKEGQNVTLSCEQNLNHDAMYWYRQDPGQGLRLIYYSQIVNDFQKGDIAEGYSVSREKKESFPLTVTSAQKNPTAFYLCASSPGQGWHTGELFFGEGSRLTVL.

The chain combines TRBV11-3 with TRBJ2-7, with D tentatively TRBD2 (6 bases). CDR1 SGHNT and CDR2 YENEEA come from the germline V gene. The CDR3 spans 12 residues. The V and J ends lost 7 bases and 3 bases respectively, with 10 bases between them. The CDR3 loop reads CASIGAGYEQYF. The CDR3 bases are TGTGCCAGCATCGGAGCGGGCTACGAGCAGTACTTC.

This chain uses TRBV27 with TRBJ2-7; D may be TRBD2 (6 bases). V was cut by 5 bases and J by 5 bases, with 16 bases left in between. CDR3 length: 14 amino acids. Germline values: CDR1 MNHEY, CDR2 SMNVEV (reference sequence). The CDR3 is CASSTVWGVHEQYF. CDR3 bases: TGTGCCAGCAGTACGGTATGGGGGGTTCACGAGCAGTACTTC.